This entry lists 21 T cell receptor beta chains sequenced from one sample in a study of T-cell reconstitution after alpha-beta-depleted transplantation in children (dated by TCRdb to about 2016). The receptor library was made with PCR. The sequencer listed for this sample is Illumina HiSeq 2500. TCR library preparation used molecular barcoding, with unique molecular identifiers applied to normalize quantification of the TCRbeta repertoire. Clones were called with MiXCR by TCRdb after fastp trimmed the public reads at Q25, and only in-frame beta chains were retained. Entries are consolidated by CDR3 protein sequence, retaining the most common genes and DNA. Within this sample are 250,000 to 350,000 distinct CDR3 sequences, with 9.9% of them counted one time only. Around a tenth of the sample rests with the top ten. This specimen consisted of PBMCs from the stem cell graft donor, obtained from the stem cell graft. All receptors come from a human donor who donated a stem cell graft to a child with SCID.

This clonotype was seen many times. The chain's CDR3 is CASNERVGGANVLTF. As DNA, the CDR3 is TGTGCCAGCAACGAAAGGGTCGGAGGGGCCAACGTCCTGACTTTC. The genes are TRBV5-6 and TRBJ2-6, with no clear D. V shed 6 bases and J shed 4 bases, with 14 bases lying between them. CDR1 is SGHDT, CDR2 YYEEEE, per germline. This CDR3 has 15 amino acids.

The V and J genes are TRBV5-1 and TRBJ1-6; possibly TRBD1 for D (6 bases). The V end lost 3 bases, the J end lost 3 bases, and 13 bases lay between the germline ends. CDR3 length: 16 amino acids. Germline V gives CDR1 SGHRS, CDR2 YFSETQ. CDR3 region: CASSSRGVDYNSPLHF. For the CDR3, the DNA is TGCGCCAGCAGCTCTAGGGGGGTCGACTATAATTCACCCCTCCACTTT.

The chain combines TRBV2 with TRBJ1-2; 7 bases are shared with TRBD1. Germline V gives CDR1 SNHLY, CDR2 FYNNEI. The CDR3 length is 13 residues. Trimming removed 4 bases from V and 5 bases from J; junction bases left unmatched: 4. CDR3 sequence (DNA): TGTGCCAGCAGTGTGACAGGGTCGTATGGCTACACCTTC. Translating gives CASSVTGSYGYTF.

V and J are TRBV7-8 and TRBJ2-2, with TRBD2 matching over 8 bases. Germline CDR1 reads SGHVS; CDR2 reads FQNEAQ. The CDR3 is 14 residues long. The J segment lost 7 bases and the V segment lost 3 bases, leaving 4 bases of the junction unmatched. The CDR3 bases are TGTGCCAGCAGCTTTTCGGCGGGAGGCGGGGAGCTGTTTTTT. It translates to CASSFSAGGGELFF.

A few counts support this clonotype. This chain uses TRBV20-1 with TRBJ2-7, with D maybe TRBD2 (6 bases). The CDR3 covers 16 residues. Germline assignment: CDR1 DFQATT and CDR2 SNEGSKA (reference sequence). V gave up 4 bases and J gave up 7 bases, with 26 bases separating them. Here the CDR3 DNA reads TGCAGTGCTACCAAAGGAAGCGGGCGGGGCCTGGGGGAGCAGTACTTC. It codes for CSATKGSGRGLGEQYF.

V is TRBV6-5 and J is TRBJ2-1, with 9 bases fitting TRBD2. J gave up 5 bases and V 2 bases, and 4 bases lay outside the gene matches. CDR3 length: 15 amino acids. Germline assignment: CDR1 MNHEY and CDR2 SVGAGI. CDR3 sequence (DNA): TGTGCCAGCAGTTACGGGGTAGCGGGGGACAATGAGCAGTTCTTC. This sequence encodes CASSYGVAGDNEQFF.

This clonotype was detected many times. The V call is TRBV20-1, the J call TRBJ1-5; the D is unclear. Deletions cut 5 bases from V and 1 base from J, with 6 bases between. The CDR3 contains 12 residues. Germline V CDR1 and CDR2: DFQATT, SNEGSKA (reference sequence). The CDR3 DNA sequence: TGCAGTGCTGGGGTGAGCAATCAGCCCCAGCATTTT. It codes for CSAGVSNQPQHF.

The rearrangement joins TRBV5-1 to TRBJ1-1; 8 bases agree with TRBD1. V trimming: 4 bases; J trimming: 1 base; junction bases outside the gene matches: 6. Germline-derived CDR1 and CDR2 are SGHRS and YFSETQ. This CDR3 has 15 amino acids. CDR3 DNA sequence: TGCGCCAGCAGCATCGGGACAGGCCCGAACACTGAAGCTTTCTTT. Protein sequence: CASSIGTGPNTEAFF.

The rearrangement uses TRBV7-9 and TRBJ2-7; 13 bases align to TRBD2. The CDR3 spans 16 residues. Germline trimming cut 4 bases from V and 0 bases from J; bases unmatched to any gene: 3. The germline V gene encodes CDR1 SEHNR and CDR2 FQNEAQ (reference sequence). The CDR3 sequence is CASSSGLAGASYEQYF. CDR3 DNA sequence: TGTGCCAGCAGCTCTGGACTAGCGGGGGCCTCCTACGAGCAGTACTTC. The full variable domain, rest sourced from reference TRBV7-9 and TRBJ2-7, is DTGVSQNPRHKITKRGQNVTFRCDPISEHNRLYWYRQTLGQGPEFLTYFQNEAQLEKSRLLSDRFSAERPKGSFSTLEIQRTEQGDSAMYLCASSSGLAGASYEQYFGPGTRLTVT.

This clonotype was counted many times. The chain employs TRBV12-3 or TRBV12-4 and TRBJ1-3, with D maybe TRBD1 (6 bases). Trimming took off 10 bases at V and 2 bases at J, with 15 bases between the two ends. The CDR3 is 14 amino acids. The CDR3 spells CANKRQDAGNTIYF. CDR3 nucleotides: TGTGCCAACAAACGACAGGACGCTGGAAACACCATATATTTT.

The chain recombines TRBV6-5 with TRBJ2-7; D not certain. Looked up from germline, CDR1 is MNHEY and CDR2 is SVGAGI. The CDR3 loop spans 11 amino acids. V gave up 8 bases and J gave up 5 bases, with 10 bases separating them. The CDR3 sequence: CASSGSHEQYF. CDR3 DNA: TGTGCCAGCTCTGGTAGCCACGAGCAGTACTTC.

CDR3 amino acids: CASSPYFRGWETQYF. For the CDR3, the DNA is TGTGCCAGCAGTCCCTATTTCAGGGGTTGGGAGACCCAGTACTTC. The rearrangement joins TRBV12-3 or TRBV12-4 to TRBJ2-5; D is possibly TRBD1 (6 bases). The CDR3 totals 15 residues. V dropped 5 bases and J dropped 5 bases, with 18 bases sitting between them.

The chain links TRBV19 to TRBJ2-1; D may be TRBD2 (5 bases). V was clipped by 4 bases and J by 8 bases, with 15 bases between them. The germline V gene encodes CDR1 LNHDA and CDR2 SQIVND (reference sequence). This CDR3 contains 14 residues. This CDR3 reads CASSRAKTRDEQFF. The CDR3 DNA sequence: TGTGCCAGTAGTAGGGCCAAGACGAGGGATGAGCAGTTCTTC.

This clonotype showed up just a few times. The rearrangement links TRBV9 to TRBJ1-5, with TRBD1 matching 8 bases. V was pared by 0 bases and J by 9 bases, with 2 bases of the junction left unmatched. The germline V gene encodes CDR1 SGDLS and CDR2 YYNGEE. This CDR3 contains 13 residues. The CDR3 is CASSVAGGPPQHF. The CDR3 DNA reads TGTGCCAGCAGCGTAGCAGGGGGCCCGCCCCAGCATTTT.

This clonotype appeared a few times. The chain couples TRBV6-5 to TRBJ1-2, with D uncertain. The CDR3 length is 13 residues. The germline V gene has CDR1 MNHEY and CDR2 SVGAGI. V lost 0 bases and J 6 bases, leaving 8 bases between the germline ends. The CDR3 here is CASSYSKLNGYTF. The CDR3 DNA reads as TGTGCCAGCAGTTACTCGAAACTAAATGGCTACACCTTC.

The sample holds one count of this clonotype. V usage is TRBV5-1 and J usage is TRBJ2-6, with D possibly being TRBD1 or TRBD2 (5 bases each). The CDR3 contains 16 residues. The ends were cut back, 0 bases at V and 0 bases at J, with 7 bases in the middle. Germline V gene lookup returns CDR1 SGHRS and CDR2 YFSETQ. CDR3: CASSLGDPSGANVLTF. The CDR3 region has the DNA TGCGCCAGCAGCTTGGGGGACCCCTCTGGGGCCAACGTCCTGACTTTC.

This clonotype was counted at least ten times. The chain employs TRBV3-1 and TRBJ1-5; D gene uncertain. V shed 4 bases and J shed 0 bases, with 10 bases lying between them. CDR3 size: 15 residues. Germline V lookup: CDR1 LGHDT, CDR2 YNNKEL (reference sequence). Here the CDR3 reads CASSLTSDSNQPQHF. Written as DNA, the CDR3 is TGTGCCAGCAGCCTGACCAGCGATAGCAATCAGCCCCAGCATTTT.

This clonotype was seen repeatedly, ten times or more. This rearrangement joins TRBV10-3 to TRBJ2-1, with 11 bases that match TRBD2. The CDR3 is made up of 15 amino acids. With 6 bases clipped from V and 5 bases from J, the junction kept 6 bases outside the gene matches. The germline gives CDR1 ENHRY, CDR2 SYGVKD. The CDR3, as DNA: TGTGCCATCAGCCCCGGGACTAGCGGCCACAATGAGCAGTTCTTC. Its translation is CAISPGTSGHNEQFF.

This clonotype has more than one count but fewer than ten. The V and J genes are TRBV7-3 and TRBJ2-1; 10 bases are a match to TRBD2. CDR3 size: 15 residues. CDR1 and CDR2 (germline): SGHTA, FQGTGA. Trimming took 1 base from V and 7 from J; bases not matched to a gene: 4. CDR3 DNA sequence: TGTGCCAGCAGCTTAAGCCTAGCGGGGGATAATGAGCAGTTCTTC. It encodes CASSLSLAGDNEQFF.

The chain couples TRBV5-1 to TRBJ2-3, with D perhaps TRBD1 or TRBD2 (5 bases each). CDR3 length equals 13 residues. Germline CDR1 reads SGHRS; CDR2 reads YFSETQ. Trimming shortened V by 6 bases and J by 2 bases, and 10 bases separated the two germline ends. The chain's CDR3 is CASTGTPTDTQYF. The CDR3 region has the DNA TGCGCCAGCACCGGGACGCCCACAGATACGCAGTATTTT.

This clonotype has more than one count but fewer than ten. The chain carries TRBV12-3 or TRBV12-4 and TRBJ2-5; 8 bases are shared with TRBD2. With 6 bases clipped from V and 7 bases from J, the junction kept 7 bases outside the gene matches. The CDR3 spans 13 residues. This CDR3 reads CASRKDSGGTQYF. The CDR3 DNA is TGTGCCAGCAGAAAGGACAGCGGGGGGACCCAGTACTTC.